A single TCR beta chain is shown here with its context. The specificity of this receptor is unknown. The input lacks base qualities; no much larger clone sits a single base away. Including cysteine and phenylalanine, the CDR3 has 14 amino acids. Only the CDR3 DNA stays, 42 bases, in frame from base 1. Trimming removed 7 bases from V and 4 bases from J, leaving 13 bases between the germline ends. The sample was run on an Illumina NovaSeq 6000. TCRalpha and TCRbeta cDNA libraries were built by 5'RACE with constant-segment primers, adding sample barcodes and unique molecular identifiers. Trizol reagent was used to extract RNA from every sample. The libraries were amplified in two PCR steps, and the second step added a second sample barcode and Illumina TruSeq adapters. Libraries were sequenced on an Illumina NovaSeq with 2 x 150 bp paired-end reads. In the original analysis: The reads were demultiplexed and collapsed into UMI-guided consensus sequences using migec v1.2.7. Using mixcr v2.1.11, UMI consensuses were aligned to TRA and TRB V and J templates and then assembled into clonotypes. Clonotypes were classified as expanded or contracted when called significant by both edgeR and NoisET, with noise models trained on biological replicates. For edgeR calls, the thresholds were a false discovery rate-adjusted p below 0.01 and a log2 fold-change of 1. As an exploratory analysis of dynamics, max-normalized trajectories of the 1000 most abundant clonotypes were examined with PCA combined with hierarchical clustering. The CD4 or CD8 phenotype of responding clones was assigned using the separately sequenced CD4+ and CD8+ repertoires. TCRdb's own reprocessing of the public reads used fastp at Q25 and MiXCR and kept productive beta chains. Every entry covers one CDR3 protein and lists the most common genes and DNA from its rows. The V and J calls reflect TCRdb's pipeline rather than the authors' work. The sample yields roughly 48,000 distinct CDR3 sequences; 25% to 35% were counted once. The ten largest clonotypes hold roughly two fifths of the sample.

These data come from a study of T-cell memory formation after mild COVID-19 (dated by TCRdb to the early 2020s). Study-level background: TCR sequence clusters from the two donors were largely donor specific. In two donors, T-cell clones that expanded and contracted after mild COVID-19 were followed by sequencing TCRalpha and TCRbeta repertoires longitudinally. The cohort was made up of two young adult volunteers, one female and one male, who were previously healthy.

What the study reported, not specific to this receptor: Balanced CD4/CD8 phenotypes were observed for clones contracting from day 15 to 85, whereas a bias towards CD4+ was observed for a second wave of clones expanding from day 15 to 37. The second-wave clones that peaked on day 37 were not confirmed to be SARS-CoV-2 specific. The study included only a couple of mild cases, and larger cohorts that include severe cases with pre-infection samples were judged to be necessary. Some responding clones were found in pre-infection memory, which suggests that pre-existing cross-reactive memory T cells took part in the SARS-CoV-2 response. Contracting CD4+ clones appeared mostly in the CM and EM memory subsets, whereas CD8+ clones were enriched in EMRA.

PBMCs were isolated by Ficoll-Paque density gradient centrifugation. The receptor chain draws on TRBV12-3 or TRBV12-4 and TRBJ2-2; the D gene is possibly TRBD1 or TRBD2, with 5 bases matching each. The specimen was PBMCs or a T cell subset sorted from them (not recorded which). This TCR was sampled from a man aged 18 to 35 who had mild COVID-19 (a few samples of this study predate the infection). The sample titles of this study are shuffled in the database, so cell type and time point are left out; the donor was told from shared clones. The CDR3: CASTWGSVTGELFF. Read as DNA, the sequence is TGTGCCAGCACCTGGGGGTCGGTCACCGGGGAGCTGTTTTTT.